The present T cell receptor beta chain was sequenced within a study of blood T cells in healthy people across ages. Study observations and caveats: Diversity of TCR beta per million T cells declined in a roughly linear way with age.

The people who gave samples were healthy Caucasians from Russia, aged roughly 6 to 100. Researchers report isolating at least 6.5 million PBMCs per sample. Through a sample-barcoded 5' primer and a J-beta primer mix, a second PCR was run for roughly 7 to 12 cycles. TCRdb fed the 5' RACE reads into MiXCR, producing one record per CDR3 protein. The sample contains over a million distinct CDR3 sequences, 35% to 45% of which appear only once. Trimming cost V 3 bases and J 1 base, with 14 bases left between them. The germline V gene encodes CDR1 SGHDT and CDR2 YYEEEE. The CDR3 sequence is 16 residues long. This clonotype was observed a single time. Its specificity is not known.

The chain joins TRBV5-6 to TRBJ2-4; TRBD1 is a possible D gene (6 bases). The material sequenced was blood. The TCR was taken from a woman aged 18-30 years in good health. CDR3 amino acids: CASSSQGWGAKNIQYF. CDR3 in DNA: TGTGCCAGCAGCTCCCAGGGGTGGGGTGCCAAAAACATTCAGTACTTC.